These 10 T cell receptor beta chains share one sample of origin, sequenced in a study of blood T cell repertoires in COVID-19. Sequenced by immunoSEQ multiplex PCR; TCRdb stores in-frame clones only, minus some. The sample lists over 95,000 clones, approximately 85% occurring once. Sequencing was carried out using peripheral blood. The receptors were sampled from a woman in her sixties or seventies with COVID-19, enrolled during active disease.

The V call is TRBV6-2 or TRBV6-3, the J call TRBJ2-7, with 10 bases identical to TRBD1. Germline V gene data show CDR1 as MNHEY and CDR2 as SVGEGT. Trimming at V came to 2 bases and at J to 5 bases, leaving 9 bases not matched to a gene. The length of the CDR3 is 16 residues. CDR3 sequence reads: CASSYVTGTGDDEQYF. For the CDR3, the DNA is TGTGCCAGCAGTTACGTTACCGGGACAGGGGACGACGAGCAGTACTTC.

This sequence joins TRBV19 and TRBJ1-3; 9 bases agree with TRBD1. This CDR3 spans 15 amino acids. V lost 6 bases to trimming and J lost 5 bases; unmatched junction nucleotides: 8. Germline CDR1 reads LNHDA; CDR2 reads SQIVND (reference sequence). CDR3 nucleotides: TGTGCCAGTAGCCAACCGGGACAGGGAAGAAACACCATATATTTT. Translation: CASSQPGQGRNTIYF.

The V call is TRBV27, the J call TRBJ2-1; D not resolved. The CDR3 runs to 14 residues. Per the germline V gene, CDR1 is MNHEY and CDR2 is SMNVEV (reference sequence). Trimming pared 5 bases from V and 6 bases from J, leaving 14 bases between. The CDR3 DNA sequence: TGTGCCAGCAGTGCCGCCGAGATGGTCAATGAGCAGTTCTTC. This codes for CASSAAEMVNEQFF.

This clone is a singleton in its sample. The V call is TRBV27, the J call TRBJ2-2; TRBD2 matches 13 bases. Germline V lookup: CDR1 MNHEY, CDR2 SMNVEV (reference sequence). V was clipped by 6 bases and J by 4 bases; unmatched bases: 8. The CDR3 runs 17 residues. The CDR3 DNA follows: TGTGCCAGCAGGCGGACTAGCGGGGGTTTCGGCACCGGGGAGCTGTTTTTT. This encodes CASRRTSGGFGTGELFF.

This sequence joins TRBV5-4 and TRBJ2-5, with a tentative D call TRBD2 (5 bases). This CDR3 has 15 amino acids. CDR1 and CDR2 (germline): SGHNT, YYREEE (reference sequence). Trimming cost V 4 bases and J 4 bases, with 17 bases left between them. In nucleotides, the CDR3 is TGTGCCAGCAGCCTCTCCGGACCGGGAAGAGAGACCCAGTACTTC. Translated, it gives CASSLSGPGRETQYF.

The V and J genes are TRBV2 and TRBJ2-1; tentative D call: TRBD1 (6 bases). Looked up from germline, CDR1 is SNHLY and CDR2 is FYNNEI. The CDR3 spans 14 residues. V was shortened by 4 bases and J by 1 base, with 8 bases between the two germline ends. The CDR3 bases are TGTGCCAGCAGTGGGCAGGGGTCCTACAATGAGCAGTTCTTC. Amino acid sequence: CASSGQGSYNEQFF.

The genes are TRBV4-3 and TRBJ1-4; tentatively, D is TRBD1 (6 bases). CDR3 size: 16 residues. In germline, CDR1 is LGHNA, CDR2 YSLEER. The V end was cut by 0 bases, the J end by 4 bases, with 12 bases between. CDR3 sequence reads: CASSQETGKGNEKLFF. For the CDR3, the DNA is TGCGCCAGCAGCCAAGAAACAGGGAAGGGTAATGAAAAACTGTTTTTT.

The chain uses TRBV5-4 and TRBJ1-2; maybe TRBD1 (6 bases). Trimming took 0 bases from V and 8 from J, leaving 8 bases between them. Germline-derived CDR1 and CDR2 are SGHNT and YYREEE (reference sequence). The CDR3 runs 12 residues. CDR3 residues: CASSLDREGYTF. As DNA, the CDR3 is TGTGCCAGCAGCTTGGACAGGGAGGGCTACACCTTC.

The genes are TRBV7-2 and TRBJ2-4, with D perhaps TRBD1 (6 bases). This CDR3 has 14 amino acids. Germline-derived CDR1 and CDR2 are SGHTA and FQGNSA. Trimming removed 5 bases at V and 2 bases at J, with 10 bases between. Written as DNA, the CDR3 is TGTGCCAGCAGCATCGGGACACCCAAAAACATTCAGTACTTC. This translates into CASSIGTPKNIQYF.

This chain links TRBV11-2 with TRBJ2-7; 9 bases align to TRBD1. Unmatched junction bases numbered 8, after V lost 5 bases and J lost 3 bases. Germline V gene data show CDR1 as SGHAT and CDR2 as FQNNGV. The CDR3 loop spans 15 amino acids. The CDR3 spells CASSAWTGVNYEQYF. The DNA of the CDR3 is TGTGCCAGCAGCGCTTGGACAGGGGTGAACTACGAGCAGTACTTC.